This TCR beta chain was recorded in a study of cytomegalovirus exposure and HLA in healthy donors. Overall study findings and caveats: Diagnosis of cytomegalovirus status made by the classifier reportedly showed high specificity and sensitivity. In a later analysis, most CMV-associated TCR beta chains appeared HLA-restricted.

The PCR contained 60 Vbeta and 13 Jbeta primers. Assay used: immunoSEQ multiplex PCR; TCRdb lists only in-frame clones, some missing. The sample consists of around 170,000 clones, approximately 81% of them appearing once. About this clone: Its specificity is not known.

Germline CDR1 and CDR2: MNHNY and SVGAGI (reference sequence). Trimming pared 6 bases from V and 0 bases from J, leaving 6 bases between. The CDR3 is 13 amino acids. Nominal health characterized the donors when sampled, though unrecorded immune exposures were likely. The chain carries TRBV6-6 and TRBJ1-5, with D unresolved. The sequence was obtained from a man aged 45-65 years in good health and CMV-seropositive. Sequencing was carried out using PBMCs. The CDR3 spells CASRADSNQPQHF. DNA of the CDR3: TGTGCCAGCAGGGCTGATAGCAATCAGCCCCAGCATTTT.